This TCR beta chain originates from a study of T cell responses to AZD1222 COVID-19 vaccine. Notes on the study in general: With dominance at 160-218 and 743-854, vaccine-associated CD4 TCRs spanned spike. The donor cohort was predominantly white British with a female majority, and clonal diversity may have been underestimated. None of the repertoires were sampled until the peak T cell response had passed.

This CDR3 spans 13 amino acids. Trimming shortened V by 3 bases and J by 3 bases, and 9 bases separated the two germline ends. The germline gives CDR1 MDHEN, CDR2 SYDVKM. As regards this clone: No antigen is known for it.

Assay: immunoSEQ multiplex PCR; the TCRdb copy retains only in-frame clones and omits some. The sample records approximately 83,000 clones, 85% to 95% being singletons. Source: peripheral blood, taken on day 0 of MenACWY control vaccination. The chain joins TRBV28 to TRBJ2-7; D is perhaps TRBD1 (6 bases). The receptor was isolated from an adult in good health. CDR3 bases: TGTGCCAGCAGTTTCAACAGGGACTACGAGCAGTACTTC. Amino acids: CASSFNRDYEQYF.